Sequencing of this T cell receptor (beta chain) was carried out in a study of shared clonotypes between healthy human individuals. Study results and caveats: Among non-shared clonotypes, generation probabilities were lower than among those shared by all four donors.

In regard to this clone: Its target is unknown.

The J segment lost 1 base and the V segment lost 8 bases, leaving 10 bases of the junction unmatched. This CDR3 is built from 16 residues. Germline V gene lookup returns CDR1 WSHSY and CDR2 SAAADI. The assay was immunoSEQ multiplex PCR, and TCRdb's table has in-frame clones only and misses some. The table lists about 2.4 million clones, more than 85% of them singletons, with approximately 0.35% in the top ten. The sample consisted of naive CD4+ T cells from PBMCs. Subset reported: CD45RA+ positively selected. This TCR was recovered from a man between 18 and 29 years old in good health. Some clones in this sample may be carry-over from other donors' samples. The rearrangement links TRBV10-2 to TRBJ2-1, with 8 bases that match TRBD2. CDR3 residues: CASFPGSGRSYNEQFF. CDR3 sequence (DNA): TGCGCCAGCTTCCCCGGAAGCGGGAGATCCTACAATGAGCAGTTCTTC.